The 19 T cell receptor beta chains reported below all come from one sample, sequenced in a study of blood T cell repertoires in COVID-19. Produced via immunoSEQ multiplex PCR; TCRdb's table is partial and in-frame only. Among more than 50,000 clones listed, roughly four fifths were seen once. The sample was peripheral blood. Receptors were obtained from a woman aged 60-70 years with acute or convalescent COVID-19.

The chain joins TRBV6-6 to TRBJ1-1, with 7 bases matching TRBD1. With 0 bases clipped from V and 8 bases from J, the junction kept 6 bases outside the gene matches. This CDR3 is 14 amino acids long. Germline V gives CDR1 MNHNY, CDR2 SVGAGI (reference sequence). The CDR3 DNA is TGTGCCAGCAGTTACTCCCGAGGGGGCGTGGAAGCTTTCTTT. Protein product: CASSYSRGGVEAFF.

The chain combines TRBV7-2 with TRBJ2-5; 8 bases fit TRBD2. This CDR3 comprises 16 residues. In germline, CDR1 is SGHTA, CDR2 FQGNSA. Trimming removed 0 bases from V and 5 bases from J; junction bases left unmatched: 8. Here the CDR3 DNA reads TGTGCCAGCAGCTTAGCATTCGGGGGGGCCGCGGAGACCCAGTACTTC. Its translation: CASSLAFGGAAETQYF.

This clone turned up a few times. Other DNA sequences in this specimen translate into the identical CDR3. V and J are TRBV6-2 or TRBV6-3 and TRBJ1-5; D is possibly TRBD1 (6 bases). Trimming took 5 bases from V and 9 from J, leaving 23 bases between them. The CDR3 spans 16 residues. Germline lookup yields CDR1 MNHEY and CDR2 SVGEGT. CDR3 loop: CASSPDSITGTRPQHF. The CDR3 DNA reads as TGTGCCAGCAGTCCCGACTCGATTACAGGGACCCGGCCCCAGCATTTT.

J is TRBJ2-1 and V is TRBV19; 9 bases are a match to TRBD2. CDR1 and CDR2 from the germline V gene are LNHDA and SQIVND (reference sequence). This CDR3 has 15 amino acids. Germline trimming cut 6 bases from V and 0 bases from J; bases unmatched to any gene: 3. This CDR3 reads CASRLSGSSYNEQFF. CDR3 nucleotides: TGTGCCAGTAGGCTTAGCGGGAGCTCCTACAATGAGCAGTTCTTC. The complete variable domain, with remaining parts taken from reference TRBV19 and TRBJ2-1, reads DGGITQSPKYLFRKEGQNVTLSCEQNLNHDAMYWYRQDPGQGLRLIYYSQIVNDFQKGDIAEGYSVSREKKESFPLTVTSAQKNPTAFYLCASRLSGSSYNEQFFGPGTRLTVL.

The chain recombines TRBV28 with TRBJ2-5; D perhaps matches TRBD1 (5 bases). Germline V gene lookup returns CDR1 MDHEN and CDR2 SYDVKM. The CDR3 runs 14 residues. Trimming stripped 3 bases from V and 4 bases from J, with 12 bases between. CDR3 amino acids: CASSFPGRRETQYF. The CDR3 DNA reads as TGTGCCAGCAGTTTCCCAGGGCGGCGAGAGACCCAGTACTTC.

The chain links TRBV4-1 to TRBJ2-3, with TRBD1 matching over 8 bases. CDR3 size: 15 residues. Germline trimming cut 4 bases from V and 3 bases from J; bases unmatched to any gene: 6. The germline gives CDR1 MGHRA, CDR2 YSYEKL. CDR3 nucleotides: TGCGCCAGCAGCCGCCGGACAGGGCCAACAGATACGCAGTATTTT. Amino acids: CASSRRTGPTDTQYF.

CDR3 amino acids: CASSPGGGWGYGYTF. CDR3 coding DNA: TGTGCCAGCAGTCCCGGGGGGGGCTGGGGCTATGGCTACACCTTC. The J gene is TRBJ1-2, the V gene TRBV5-4; possible D gene TRBD1, 6 bases. The CDR3 loop spans 15 amino acids. Germline V gene sequence: CDR1 SGHNT, CDR2 YYREEE (reference sequence). V was cut by 5 bases and J by 4 bases, with 18 bases left in between.

The CDR3 DNA follows: TGTGCCAGCTCACCAGGGACTCGACTTACGATGCAGTACTTC. Protein product: CASSPGTRLTMQYF. This chain uses TRBV18 with TRBJ2-7, with a weak D call TRBD2 (6 bases). V dropped 2 bases and J dropped 9 bases, with 17 bases sitting between them. The CDR3 totals 14 residues. The germline CDR1 and CDR2 sequences are KGHSH and LQKENI.

The CDR3 DNA follows: TGTGCCAGCAGCCACGGTGGGACAGGGATATCTTTTTATGGCTACACCTTC. Protein sequence: CASSHGGTGISFYGYTF. The chain combines TRBV3-1 (or the pseudogene TRBV3-2) with TRBJ1-2; 9 bases align to TRBD1. Germline V gene sequence: CDR1 LGHDT, CDR2 YNNKEL (reference sequence). This CDR3 has 17 amino acids. Unmatched junction bases numbered 13, after V lost 3 bases and J lost 5 bases.

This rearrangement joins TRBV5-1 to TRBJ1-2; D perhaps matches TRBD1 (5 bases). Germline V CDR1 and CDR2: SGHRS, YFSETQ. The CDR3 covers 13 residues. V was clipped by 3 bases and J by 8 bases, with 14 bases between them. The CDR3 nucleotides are TGCGCCAGCAGCTCCTGGGGCGGGGACGGCTACACCTTC. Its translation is CASSSWGGDGYTF.

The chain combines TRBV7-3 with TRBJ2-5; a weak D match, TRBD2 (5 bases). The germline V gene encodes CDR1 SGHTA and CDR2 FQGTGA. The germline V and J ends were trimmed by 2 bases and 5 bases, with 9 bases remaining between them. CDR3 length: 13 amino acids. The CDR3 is CASSLDGSETQYF. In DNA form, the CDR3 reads TGTGCCAGCAGCTTAGATGGGAGCGAGACCCAGTACTTC. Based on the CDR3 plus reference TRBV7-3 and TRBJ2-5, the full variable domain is GAGVSQTPSNKVTEKGKYVELRCDPISGHTALYWYRQSLGQGPEFLIYFQGTGAADDSGLPNDRFFAVRPEGSVSTLKIQRTERGDSAVYLCASSLDGSETQYFGPGTRLLVL.

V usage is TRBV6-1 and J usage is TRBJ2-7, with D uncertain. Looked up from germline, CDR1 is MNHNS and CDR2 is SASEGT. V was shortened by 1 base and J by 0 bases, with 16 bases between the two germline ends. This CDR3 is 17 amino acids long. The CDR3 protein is CASSEGLLAISSYEQYF. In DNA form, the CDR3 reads TGTGCCAGCAGTGAAGGACTTTTGGCGATTAGCTCCTACGAGCAGTACTTC.

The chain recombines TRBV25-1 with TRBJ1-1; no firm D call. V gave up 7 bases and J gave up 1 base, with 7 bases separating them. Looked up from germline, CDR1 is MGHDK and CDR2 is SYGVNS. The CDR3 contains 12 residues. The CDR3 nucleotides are TGTGCCAGCACCCTATCGAACACTGAAGCTTTCTTT. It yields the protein CASTLSNTEAFF.

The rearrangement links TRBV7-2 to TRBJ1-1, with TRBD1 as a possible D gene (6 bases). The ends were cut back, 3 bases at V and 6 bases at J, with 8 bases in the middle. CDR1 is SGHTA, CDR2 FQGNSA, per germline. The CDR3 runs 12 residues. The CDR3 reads CASSFGGPEAFF. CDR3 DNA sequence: TGTGCCAGCAGCTTTGGGGGCCCTGAAGCTTTCTTT. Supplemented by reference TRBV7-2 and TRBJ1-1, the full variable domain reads GAGVSQSPSNKVTEKGKDVELRCDPISGHTALYWYRQSLGQGLEFLIYFQGNSAPDKSGLPSDRFSAERTGGSVSTLTIQRTQQEDSAVYLCASSFGGPEAFFGQGTRLTVV.

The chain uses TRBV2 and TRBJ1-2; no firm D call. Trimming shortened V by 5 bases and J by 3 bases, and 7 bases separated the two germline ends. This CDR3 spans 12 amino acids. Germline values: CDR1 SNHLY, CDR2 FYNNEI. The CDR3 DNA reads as TGTGCCAGCAGTCGGGATCACTATGGCTACACCTTC. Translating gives CASSRDHYGYTF. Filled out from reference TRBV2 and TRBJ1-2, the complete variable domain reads EPEVTQTPSHQVTQMGQEVILRCVPISNHLYFYWYRQILGQKVEFLVSFYNNEISEKSEIFDDQFSVERPDGSNFTLKIRSTKLEDSAMYFCASSRDHYGYTFGSGTRLTVV.

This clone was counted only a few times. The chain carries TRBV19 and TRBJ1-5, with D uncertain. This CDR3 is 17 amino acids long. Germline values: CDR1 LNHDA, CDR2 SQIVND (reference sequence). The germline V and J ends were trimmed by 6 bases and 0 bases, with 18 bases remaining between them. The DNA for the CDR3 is TGTGCCAGTAGACCAAGTGGCCGAAGTTATAGCAATCAGCCCCAGCATTTT. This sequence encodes CASRPSGRSYSNQPQHF.

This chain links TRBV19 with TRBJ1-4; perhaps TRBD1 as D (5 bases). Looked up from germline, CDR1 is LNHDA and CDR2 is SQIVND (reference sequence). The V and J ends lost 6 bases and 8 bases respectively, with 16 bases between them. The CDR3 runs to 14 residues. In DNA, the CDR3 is TGTGCCAGTAGATCCAGGGATTTCGGAGAAAAACTGTTTTTT. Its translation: CASRSRDFGEKLFF.

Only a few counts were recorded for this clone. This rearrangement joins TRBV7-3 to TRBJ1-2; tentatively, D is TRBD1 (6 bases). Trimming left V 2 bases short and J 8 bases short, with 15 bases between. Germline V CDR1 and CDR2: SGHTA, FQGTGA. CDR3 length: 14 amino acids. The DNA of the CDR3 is TGTGCCAGCAGCTTAGGTCCAGGGGCGGAAGGCTACACCTTC. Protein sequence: CASSLGPGAEGYTF.

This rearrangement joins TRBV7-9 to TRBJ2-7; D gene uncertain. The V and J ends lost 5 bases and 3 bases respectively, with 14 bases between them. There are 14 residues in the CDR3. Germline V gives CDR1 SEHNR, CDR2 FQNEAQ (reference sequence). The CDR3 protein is CASSPTKSGYEQYF. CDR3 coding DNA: TGTGCCAGCAGCCCCACAAAATCGGGCTACGAGCAGTACTTC.